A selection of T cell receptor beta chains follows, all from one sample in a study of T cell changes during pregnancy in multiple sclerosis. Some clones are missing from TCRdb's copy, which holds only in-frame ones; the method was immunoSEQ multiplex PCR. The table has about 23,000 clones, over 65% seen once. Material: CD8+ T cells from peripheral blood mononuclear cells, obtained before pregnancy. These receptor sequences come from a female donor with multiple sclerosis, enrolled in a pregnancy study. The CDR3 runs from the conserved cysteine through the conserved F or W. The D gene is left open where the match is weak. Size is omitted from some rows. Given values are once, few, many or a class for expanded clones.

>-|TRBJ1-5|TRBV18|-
TGTGCCAGCTCACCACCTTTGGCCGGGAGCAATCAGCCCCAGCATTTT
CASSPPLAGSNQPQHF
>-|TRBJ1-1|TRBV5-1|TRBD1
TGCGCCAGCAGCTTTCGACAGGGATTGGACACTGAAGCTTTCTTT
CASSFRQGLDTEAFF
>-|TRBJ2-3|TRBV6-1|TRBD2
TGTGCCAGCACAGGACTAGCGGGAGGTTCAGATACGCAGTATTTT
CASTGLAGGSDTQYF
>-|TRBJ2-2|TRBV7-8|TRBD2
TGTGCCAGCAGCTCCCCTAGCGGGAGCGACAACACCGGGGAGCTGTTTTTT
CASSSPSGSDNTGELFF
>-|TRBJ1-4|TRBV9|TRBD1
TGTGCCAGCAGCGTAGGTGGAAGGGGGCCGTATGAAAAACTGTTTTTT
CASSVGGRGPYEKLFF
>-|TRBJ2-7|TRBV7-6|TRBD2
TGTGCCAGCAGCCCCGTTAGCGGGAGCCCTTCTTACGAGCAGTACTTC
CASSPVSGSPSYEQYF
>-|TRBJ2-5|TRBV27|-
TGTGCCAGCAGTTGGACCCAGGGATTGGGCCCCCAAGAGACCCAGTACTTC
CASSWTQGLGPQETQYF
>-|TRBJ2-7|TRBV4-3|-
TGCGCCAGCAGCCAAGAGGAGGGGGCCGGCTCCTACGAGCAGTACTTC
CASSQEEGAGSYEQYF
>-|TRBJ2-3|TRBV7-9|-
TGTGCCAGCAGCCCTAAGGCAGGTAAACCTAGCACAGATACGCAGTATTTT
CASSPKAGKPSTDTQYF
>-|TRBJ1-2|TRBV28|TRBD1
TGTGCCAGCAGTTACAGGGGGGTGTATGGCTACACCTTC
CASSYRGVYGYTF
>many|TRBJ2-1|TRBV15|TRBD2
TGTGCCACCAGCCAAGCGGGAGGGAACAATGAGCAGTTCTTC
CATSQAGGNNEQFF
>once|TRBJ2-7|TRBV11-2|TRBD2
TGTGCCAGCAGCCTTTTTTCGGGAGGAGGCTCCTACGAGCAGTACTTC
CASSLFSGGGSYEQYF
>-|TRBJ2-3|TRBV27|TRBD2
TGTGCCAGCAGTCTGGGGGGGTCGTGGGATACGCAGTATTTT
CASSLGGSWDTQYF
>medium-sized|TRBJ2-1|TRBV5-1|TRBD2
TGCGCCAGCAGCGTATTAGCGGGATCACCCCACAATGAGCAGTTCTTC
CASSVLAGSPHNEQFF
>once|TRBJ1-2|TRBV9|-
TGTGCCAGCAGCGTTAGGGGTAGGTCTGGCTACACCTTC
CASSVRGRSGYTF
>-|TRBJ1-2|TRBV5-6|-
TGTGCCAGCAGCTTGGTGCGGGACGCAAAGTGGGCTAACTATGGCTACACCTTC
CASSLVRDAKWANYGYTF
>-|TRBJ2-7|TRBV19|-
TGTGCCAGTAGTAGTCAGGACACCTACGAGCAGTACTTC
CASSSQDTYEQYF
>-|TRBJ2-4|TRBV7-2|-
TGTGCCAGCAGCTTAGCACGTGGAGGGCACAATAAAAACATTCAGTACTTC
CASSLARGGHNKNIQYF